This T cell receptor (beta chain) was sequenced in a study of monozygotic twins with inflammatory bowel disease. Study findings and constraints: Support for any single strong IBD-associated signal or clonotype was not found. Whether twins were concordant or discordant made no difference to repertoire similarity, possibly from limited power.

T cells were not sorted, and total RNA was isolated straight from whole blood. The germline V gene has CDR1 SGHTA and CDR2 FQGNSA. This CDR3 has 14 amino acids. Concerning this clonotype itself: Its specificity is unknown.

During cDNA synthesis, UMIs that each contained a 6-nucleotide sample barcode were added by means of template switching. TCRdb reprocessed the 5' RACE reads and stores each CDR3 protein as one record, lacking DNA. This sample contains fewer than 400,000 distinct CDR3 sequences. The TCR comes from a human donor with ulcerative colitis or Crohn's disease, or a healthy co-twin of an affected twin (not recorded which). Sample: blood. The chain is built from TRBV7-2 and TRBJ2-2. CDR3 sequence: CASSLVFRAGELFF.